This T cell receptor beta chain was recorded in a study of T-cell reconstitution after alpha-beta-depleted transplantation in children. V was shortened by 0 bases and J by 3 bases, with 7 bases between the two germline ends. The CDR3 loop spans 14 amino acids. The V gene's germline CDR1 is SGDLS and CDR2 YYNGEE. Construction of the TCRbeta library involved unique molecular identifiers. TCRdb reprocessed the PCR reads with MiXCR, giving one entry per CDR3 protein. The repertoire includes around 680,000 distinct CDR3 sequences, approximately 15% of them detected once, and about 1.1% sits in the top ten.

The sequence came from a human donor who donated a stem cell graft to a child with acute myeloid leukemia. Specimen: PBMCs from the stem cell graft donor, collected from the stem cell graft. The rearrangement joins TRBV9 to TRBJ2-1, with D uncertain. The chain's CDR3 is CASSVGDGYNEQFF. The CDR3 nucleotides are TGTGCCAGCAGCGTAGGAGACGGCTACAATGAGCAGTTCTTC.